The sample holds a few counts of the clone carrying this T cell receptor beta chain. A second PCR of 7 to 11 cycles used a sample-barcoded 5' primer and a J-beta primer mix. TCRdb independently ran MiXCR on the 5' RACE reads; one entry per CDR3 protein. The sample includes about 650,000 distinct CDR3 sequences, roughly 32% of them seen just once. The sample comes from a study of blood T cells in healthy people across ages. V lost 5 bases, J lost 3 bases, and 20 bases lay in between. The CDR3 extends over 17 amino acids. The sample comprised blood. This TCR derives from an elderly woman in good health. The rearrangement links TRBV12-3 or TRBV12-4 to TRBJ1-5, with D unresolved. This CDR3 reads CASSRVSGALNNQPQHF. CDR3 DNA: TGTGCCAGCAGTCGGGTCTCGGGCGCCCTCAACAATCAGCCCCAGCATTTT.